This T cell receptor beta chain was recorded in a study of T cells after yellow fever vaccination. Via MiXCR, TCRdb re-called the 5' RACE reads, giving one row per CDR3 protein. The data hold more than 300,000 distinct CDR3 sequences, with about 10% observed a single time. This clonotype was recorded at least ten times. The source material was CD4+ T cells sorted from PBMCs, sampled 45 days after the yellow fever booster vaccination. The TCR originated in a man younger than 35 who received the YFV17D yellow fever vaccine.

The CDR3 nucleotides read TGTGCCAGCAGTTCCCTCGACCGGGGAGGCAATCAGCCCCAGCATTTT. It translates to CASSSLDRGGNQPQHF. V and J are TRBV27 and TRBJ1-5; D is unclear. V gave up 4 bases and J gave up 2 bases, with 15 bases separating them. Germline CDR1 reads MNHEY; CDR2 reads SMNVEV (reference sequence). This CDR3 spans 16 amino acids.